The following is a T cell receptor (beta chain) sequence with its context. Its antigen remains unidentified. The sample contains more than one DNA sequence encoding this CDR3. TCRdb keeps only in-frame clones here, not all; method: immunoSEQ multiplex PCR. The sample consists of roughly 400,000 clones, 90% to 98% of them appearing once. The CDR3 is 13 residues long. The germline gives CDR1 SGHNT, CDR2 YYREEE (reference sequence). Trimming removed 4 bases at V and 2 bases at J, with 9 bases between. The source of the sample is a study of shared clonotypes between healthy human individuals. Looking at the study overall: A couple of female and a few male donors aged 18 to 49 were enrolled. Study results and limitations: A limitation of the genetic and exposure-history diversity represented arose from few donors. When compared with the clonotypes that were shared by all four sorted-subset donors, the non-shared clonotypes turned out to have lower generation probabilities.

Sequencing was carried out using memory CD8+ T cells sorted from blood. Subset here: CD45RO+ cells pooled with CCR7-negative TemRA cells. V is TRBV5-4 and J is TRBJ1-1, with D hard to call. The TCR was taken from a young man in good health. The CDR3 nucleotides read TGTGCCAGCAGCCTACGGGTAAACACTGAAGCTTTCTTT. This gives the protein CASSLRVNTEAFF.